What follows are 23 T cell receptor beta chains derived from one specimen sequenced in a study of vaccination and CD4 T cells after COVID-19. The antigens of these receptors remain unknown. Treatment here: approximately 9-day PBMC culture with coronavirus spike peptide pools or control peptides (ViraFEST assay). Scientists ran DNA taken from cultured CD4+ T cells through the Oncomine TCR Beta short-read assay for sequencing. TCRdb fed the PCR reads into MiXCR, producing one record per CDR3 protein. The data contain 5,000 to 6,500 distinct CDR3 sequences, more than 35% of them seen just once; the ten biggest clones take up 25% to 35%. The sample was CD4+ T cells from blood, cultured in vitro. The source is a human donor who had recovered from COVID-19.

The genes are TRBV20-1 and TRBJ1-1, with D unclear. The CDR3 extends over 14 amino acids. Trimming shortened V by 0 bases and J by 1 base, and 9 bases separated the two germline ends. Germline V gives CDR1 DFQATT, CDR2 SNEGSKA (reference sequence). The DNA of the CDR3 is TGCAGTGCTAGAGATGCGAGGCGGAACACTGAAGCTTTCTTT. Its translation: CSARDARRNTEAFF.

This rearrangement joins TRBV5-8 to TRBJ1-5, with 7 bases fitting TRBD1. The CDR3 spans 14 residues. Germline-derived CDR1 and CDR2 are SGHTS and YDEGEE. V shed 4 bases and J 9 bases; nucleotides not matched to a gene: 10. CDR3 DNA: TGTGCCAGCAGCCGAGGACAGGTTGTGAGGCCCCAGCATTTT. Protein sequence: CASSRGQVVRPQHF. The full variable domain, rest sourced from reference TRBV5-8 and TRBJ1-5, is EAGVTQSPTHLIKTRGQQATLRCSPISGHTSVYWYQQALGLGLQFLLWYDEGEERNRGNFPPRFSGRQFPNYSSELNVNALELEDSALYLCASSRGQVVRPQHFGDGTRLSIL.

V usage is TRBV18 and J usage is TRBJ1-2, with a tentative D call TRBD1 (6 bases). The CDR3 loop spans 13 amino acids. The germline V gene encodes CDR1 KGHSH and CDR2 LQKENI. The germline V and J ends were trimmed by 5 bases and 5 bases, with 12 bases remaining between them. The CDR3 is CASSGQGMYGYTF. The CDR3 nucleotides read TGTGCCAGCTCAGGGCAGGGGATGTATGGCTACACCTTC.

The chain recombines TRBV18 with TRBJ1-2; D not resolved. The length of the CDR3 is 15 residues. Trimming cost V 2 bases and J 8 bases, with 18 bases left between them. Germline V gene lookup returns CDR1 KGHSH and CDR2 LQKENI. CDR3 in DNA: TGTGCCAGCTCACCAGTTAGCGCAGAACTTGGAGGCTACACCTTC. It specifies CASSPVSAELGGYTF.

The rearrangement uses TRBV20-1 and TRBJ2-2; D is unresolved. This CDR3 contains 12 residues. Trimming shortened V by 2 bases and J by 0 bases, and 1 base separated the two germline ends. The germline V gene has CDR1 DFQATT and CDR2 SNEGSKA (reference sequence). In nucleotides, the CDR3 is TGCAGTGCTAGAACGAACACCGGGGAGCTGTTTTTT. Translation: CSARTNTGELFF.

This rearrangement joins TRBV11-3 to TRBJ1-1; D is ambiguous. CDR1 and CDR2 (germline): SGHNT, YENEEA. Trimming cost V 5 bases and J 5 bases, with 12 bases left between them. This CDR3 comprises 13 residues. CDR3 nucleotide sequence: TGTGCCAGCAGCCCCGAAGGGAGAACTGAAGCTTTCTTT. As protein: CASSPEGRTEAFF.

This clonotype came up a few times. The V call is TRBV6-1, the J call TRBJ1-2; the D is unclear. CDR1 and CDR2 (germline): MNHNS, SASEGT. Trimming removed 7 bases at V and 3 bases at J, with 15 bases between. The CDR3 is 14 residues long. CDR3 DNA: TGTGCCAGCATCACCCTGGGAAGAGACTATGGCTACACCTTC. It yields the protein CASITLGRDYGYTF.

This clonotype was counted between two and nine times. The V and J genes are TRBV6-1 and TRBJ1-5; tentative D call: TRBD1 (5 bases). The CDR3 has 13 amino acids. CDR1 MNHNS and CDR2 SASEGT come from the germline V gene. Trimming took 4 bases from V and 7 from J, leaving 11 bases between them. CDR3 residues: CASSVQRGQPQHF. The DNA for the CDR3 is TGTGCCAGCAGTGTACAGCGGGGGCAGCCCCAGCATTTT.

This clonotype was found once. The CDR3 here is CASSPDRIMRDSQFF. The CDR3, as DNA: TGTGCCAGCAGCCCGGATCGGATAATGCGGGATTCCCAGTTCTTC. The genes are TRBV7-2 and TRBJ2-1, with TRBD2 as a possible D gene (6 bases). Trimming removed 5 bases at V and 13 bases at J, with 24 bases between. This CDR3 is built from 15 residues. Germline CDR1 reads SGHTA; CDR2 reads FQGNSA. The full variable domain, in which reference TRBV7-2 and TRBJ2-1 provide the parts outside the CDR3, is GAGVSQSPSNKVTEKGKDVELRCDPISGHTALYWYRQSLGQGLEFLIYFQGNSAPDKSGLPSDRFSAERTGGSVSTLTIQRTQQEDSAVYLCASSPDRIMRDSQFFGPGTRLTVL.

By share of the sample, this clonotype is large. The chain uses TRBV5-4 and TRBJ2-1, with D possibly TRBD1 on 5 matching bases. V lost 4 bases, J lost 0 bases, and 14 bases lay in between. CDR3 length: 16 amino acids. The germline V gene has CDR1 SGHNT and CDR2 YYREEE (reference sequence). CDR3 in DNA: TGTGCCAGCAGCGATGCAAGGACACGCTCCTACAATGAGCAGTTCTTC. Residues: CASSDARTRSYNEQFF. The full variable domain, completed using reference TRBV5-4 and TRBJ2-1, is ETGVTQSPTHLIKTRGQQVTLRCSSQSGHNTVSWYQQALGQGPQFIFQYYREEENGRGNFPPRFSGLQFPNYSSELNVNALELDDSALYLCASSDARTRSYNEQFFGPGTRLTVL.

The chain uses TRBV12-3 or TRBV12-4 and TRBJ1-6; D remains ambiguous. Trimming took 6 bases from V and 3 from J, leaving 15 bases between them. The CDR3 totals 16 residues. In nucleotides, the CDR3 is TGTGCCAGCAGCCCGGGAGGGATTCTCTATAATTCACCCCTCCACTTT. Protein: CASSPGGILYNSPLHF.

CDR3 sequence (DNA): TGCAGTGCTAGAGATTTGACGGCGAGTTCACCCCTCCACTTT. Translating it yields CSARDLTASSPLHF. This chain joins TRBV20-1 and TRBJ1-6; D ambiguous. V was shortened by 0 bases and J by 9 bases, with 12 bases between the two germline ends. The CDR3 sequence is 14 residues long. CDR1 DFQATT and CDR2 SNEGSKA come from the germline V gene (reference sequence).

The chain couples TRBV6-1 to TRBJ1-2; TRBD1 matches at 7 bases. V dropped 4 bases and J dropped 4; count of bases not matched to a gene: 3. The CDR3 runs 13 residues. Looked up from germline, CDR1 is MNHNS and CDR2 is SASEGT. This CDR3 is CASSVRGIYGYTF. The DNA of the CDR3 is TGTGCCAGCAGTGTCAGGGGGATCTATGGCTACACCTTC.

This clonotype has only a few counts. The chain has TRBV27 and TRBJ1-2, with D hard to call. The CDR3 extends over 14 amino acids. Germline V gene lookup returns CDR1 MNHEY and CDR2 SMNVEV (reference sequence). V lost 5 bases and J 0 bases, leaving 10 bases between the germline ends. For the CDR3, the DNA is TGTGCCAGCAGTGCTCGTGGTTCTAACTATGGCTACACCTTC. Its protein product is CASSARGSNYGYTF.

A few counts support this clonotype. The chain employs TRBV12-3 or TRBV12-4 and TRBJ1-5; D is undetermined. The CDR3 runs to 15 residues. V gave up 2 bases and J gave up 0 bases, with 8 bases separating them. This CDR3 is CASSLKEDSNQPQHF. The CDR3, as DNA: TGTGCCAGCAGTTTAAAAGAGGATAGCAATCAGCCCCAGCATTTT.

The CDR3 nucleotides are TGCAGTGCGCCCTTGACAGGACAAGAGACCCAGTACTTC. It yields the protein CSAPLTGQETQYF. This chain connects TRBV20-1 to TRBJ2-5; possibly TRBD1 for D (6 bases). V gave up 6 bases and J gave up 2 bases, with 13 bases separating them. Looked up from germline, CDR1 is DFQATT and CDR2 is SNEGSKA (reference sequence). This CDR3 has 13 residues.

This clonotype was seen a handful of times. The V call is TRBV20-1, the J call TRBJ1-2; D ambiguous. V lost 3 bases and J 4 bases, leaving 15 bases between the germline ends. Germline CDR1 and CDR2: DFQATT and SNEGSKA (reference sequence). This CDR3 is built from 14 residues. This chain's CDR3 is CSARGWASGYGYTF. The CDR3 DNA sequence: TGCAGTGCTAGGGGTTGGGCTTCGGGCTATGGCTACACCTTC.

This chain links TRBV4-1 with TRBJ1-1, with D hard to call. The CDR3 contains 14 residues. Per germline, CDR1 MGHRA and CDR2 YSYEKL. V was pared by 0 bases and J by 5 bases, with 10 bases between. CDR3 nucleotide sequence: TGCGCCAGCAGCCAAGACCTGTTCGGGACTGAAGCTTTCTTT. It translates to CASSQDLFGTEAFF.

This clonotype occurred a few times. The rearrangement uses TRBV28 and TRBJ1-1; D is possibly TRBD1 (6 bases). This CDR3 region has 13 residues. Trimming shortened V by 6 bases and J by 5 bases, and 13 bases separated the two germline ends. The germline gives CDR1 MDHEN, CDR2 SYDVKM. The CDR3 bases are TGTGCCAGCAGCCCCGGGGGCGGGACTGAAGCTTTCTTT. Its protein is CASSPGGGTEAFF.

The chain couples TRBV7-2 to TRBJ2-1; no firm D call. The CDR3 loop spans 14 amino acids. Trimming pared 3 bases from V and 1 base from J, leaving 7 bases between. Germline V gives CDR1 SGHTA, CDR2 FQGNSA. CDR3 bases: TGTGCCAGCAGCTTTGGCGGTTCCTACAATGAGCAGTTCTTC. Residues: CASSFGGSYNEQFF.

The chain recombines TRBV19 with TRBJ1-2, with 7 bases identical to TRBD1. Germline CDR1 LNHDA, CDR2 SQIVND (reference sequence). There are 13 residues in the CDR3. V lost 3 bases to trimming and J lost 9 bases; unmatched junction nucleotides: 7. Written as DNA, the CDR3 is TGTGCCAGTAGTATCGGGACAGTCCCTAGCTACACCTTC. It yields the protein CASSIGTVPSYTF.

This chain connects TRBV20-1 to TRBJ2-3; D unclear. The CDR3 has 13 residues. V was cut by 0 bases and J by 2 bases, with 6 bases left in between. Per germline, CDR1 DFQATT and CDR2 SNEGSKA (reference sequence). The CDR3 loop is CSARDHLTDTQYF. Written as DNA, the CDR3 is TGCAGTGCTAGAGATCATCTCACAGATACGCAGTATTTT.

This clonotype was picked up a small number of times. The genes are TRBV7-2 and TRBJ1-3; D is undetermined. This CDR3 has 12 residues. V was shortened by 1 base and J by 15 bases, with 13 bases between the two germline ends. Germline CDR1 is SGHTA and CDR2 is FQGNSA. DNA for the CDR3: TGTGCCAGCAGCTTAGGCGACCGGCCCACATATTTT. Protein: CASSLGDRPTYF.